These 7 T cell receptor beta chains were all obtained from the same sample, sequenced in a study of T-cell memory formation after mild COVID-19. TCRdb reprocessed the 5' RACE reads with MiXCR, giving one entry per CDR3 protein. The table shows under 450,000 distinct CDR3 sequences, with approximately 15% occurring only once. Input material: PBMCs or a T cell subset sorted from them (not recorded which). These receptors all come from a man between 18 and 35 years old who had mild COVID-19 (a few samples of this study predate the infection). Cell type and time point are not known.

The gene calls are TRBV7-3 and TRBJ2-3; D is ambiguous. V lost 5 bases to trimming and J lost 6 bases, with 9 bases between them. CDR3 length: 12 amino acids. Germline-derived CDR1 and CDR2 are SGHTA and FQGTGA. For the CDR3, the DNA is TGTGCCAGCAGCGACCCCGCGGATACGCAGTATTTT. This sequence encodes CASSDPADTQYF.

V usage is TRBV28 and J usage is TRBJ2-5; 10 nucleotides match TRBD2. The CDR3 length is 14 residues. Germline-derived CDR1 and CDR2 are MDHEN and SYDVKM. The V gene end was trimmed by 8 bases and the J gene end by 1 base; junction bases not matched to a gene: 4. CDR3 in amino acids: CASLLAGPQETQYF. In nucleotides, the CDR3 is TGTGCCAGCCTACTAGCGGGGCCCCAAGAGACCCAGTACTTC.

The J gene is TRBJ2-2, the V gene TRBV7-9; maybe TRBD1 (5 bases). The CDR3 consists of 13 residues. With 4 bases removed from V and 6 bases from J, the gap between germline ends came to 9 bases. Germline lookup yields CDR1 SEHNR and CDR2 FQNEAQ (reference sequence). The CDR3 here is CASSSPGSGELFF. The CDR3 nucleotides read TGTGCCAGCAGCTCACCAGGGTCCGGGGAGCTGTTTTTT.

In its sample, this clonotype was seen many times. This chain uses TRBV20-1 with TRBJ2-3; D is uncertain. The CDR3 contains 13 residues. V was pared by 0 bases and J by 3 bases, with 7 bases between. The germline gives CDR1 DFQATT, CDR2 SNEGSKA (reference sequence). CDR3 DNA sequence: TGCAGTGCTAGAGAATGGGCTACAGATACGCAGTATTTT. Amino acid sequence: CSAREWATDTQYF.

The chain employs TRBV7-2 and TRBJ1-1, with no clear D. This CDR3 spans 14 amino acids. Per germline, CDR1 SGHTA and CDR2 FQGNSA. Trimming removed 4 bases from V and 5 bases from J, with 14 bases in between. The CDR3 is CASSSYGIVTEAFF. As DNA, the CDR3 is TGTGCCAGCAGCTCCTACGGGATAGTGACTGAAGCTTTCTTT.

The rearrangement links TRBV9 to TRBJ2-3; 9 bases match TRBD2. Trimming removed 0 bases from V and 3 bases from J; junction bases left unmatched: 2. The CDR3 extends over 15 amino acids. Germline V gives CDR1 SGDLS, CDR2 YYNGEE. For the CDR3, the DNA is TGTGCCAGCAGCGTAGCTAGCGGGATAACAGATACGCAGTATTTT. The encoded protein is CASSVASGITDTQYF. Complete variable domain (other parts from reference TRBV9 and TRBJ2-3): DSGVTQTPKHLITATGQRVTLRCSPRSGDLSVYWYQQSLDQGLQFLIQYYNGEERAKGNILERFSAQQFPDLHSELNLSSLELGDSALYFCASSVASGITDTQYFGPGTRLTVL.

This clonotype was counted ten times or more. The chain carries TRBV20-1 and TRBJ2-5; possible D gene TRBD2, 6 bases. In germline, CDR1 is DFQATT, CDR2 SNEGSKA (reference sequence). Trimming left V 0 bases short and J 0 bases short, with 14 bases between. CDR3 size: 16 residues. This chain's CDR3 is CSARDSAGRYQETQYF. The CDR3 nucleotides read TGCAGTGCTAGAGATAGTGCAGGGAGGTACCAAGAGACCCAGTACTTC.